This TCR beta chain came from a study of monozygotic twins with cystic fibrosis. Study-level results: Low clonality (median around 0.0094) suggested a mostly naive repertoire. Monozygotic CF twin pairs shared significantly more nucleotide-identical clonotypes than unrelated CF individuals did.

With respect to this clone: Its antigen is undetermined.

Profiling relied on immunoSEQ multiplex PCR, and the TCRdb table lists in-frame clones only, not all of them. The sample has 9,500 to 12,000 clones, approximately 99.4% seen once. CDR3 length: 15 residues. Unmatched junction bases numbered 11, after V lost 3 bases and J lost 10 bases. Germline V lookup: CDR1 LNHDA, CDR2 SQIVND (reference sequence). The sequenced sample consisted of blood. The J gene is TRBJ2-1, the V gene TRBV19; 8 nucleotides align to TRBD2. The clonotype was recovered from a man younger than 35 with cystic fibrosis. The CDR3 spells CASSIRPGGPKEQFF. CDR3 in DNA: TGTGCCAGTAGTATCCGGCCGGGAGGGCCAAAGGAGCAGTTCTTC. The full variable domain, with the rest looked up from reference TRBV19 and TRBJ2-1, is DGGITQSPKYLFRKEGQNVTLSCEQNLNHDAMYWYRQDPGQGLRLIYYSQIVNDFQKGDIAEGYSVSREKKESFPLTVTSAQKNPTAFYLCASSIRPGGPKEQFFGPGTRLTVL.